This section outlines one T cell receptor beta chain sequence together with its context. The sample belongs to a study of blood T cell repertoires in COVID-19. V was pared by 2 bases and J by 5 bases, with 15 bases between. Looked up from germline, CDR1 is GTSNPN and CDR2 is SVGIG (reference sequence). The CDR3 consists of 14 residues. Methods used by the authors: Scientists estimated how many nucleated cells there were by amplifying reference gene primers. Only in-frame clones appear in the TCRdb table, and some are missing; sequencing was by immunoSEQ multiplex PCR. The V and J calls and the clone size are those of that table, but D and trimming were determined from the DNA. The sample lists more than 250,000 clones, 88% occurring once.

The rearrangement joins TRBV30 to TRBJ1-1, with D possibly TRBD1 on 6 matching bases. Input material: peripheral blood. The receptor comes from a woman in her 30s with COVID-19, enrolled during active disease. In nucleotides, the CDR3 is TGTGCCTGGAGTAGTGGGCAGGGGAATACTGAAGCTTTCTTT. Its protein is CAWSSGQGNTEAFF.